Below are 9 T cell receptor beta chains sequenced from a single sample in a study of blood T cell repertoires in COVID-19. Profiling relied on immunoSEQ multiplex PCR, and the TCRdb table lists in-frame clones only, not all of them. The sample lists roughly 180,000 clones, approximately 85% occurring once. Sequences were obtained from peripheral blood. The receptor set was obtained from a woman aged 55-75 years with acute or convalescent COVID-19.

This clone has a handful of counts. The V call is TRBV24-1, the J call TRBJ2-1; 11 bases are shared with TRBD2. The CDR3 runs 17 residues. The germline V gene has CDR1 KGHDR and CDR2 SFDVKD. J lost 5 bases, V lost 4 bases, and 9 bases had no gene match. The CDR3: CATSDKQLAGAHNEQFF. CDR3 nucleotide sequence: TGTGCCACCAGTGACAAACAACTAGCGGGAGCACACAATGAGCAGTTCTTC.

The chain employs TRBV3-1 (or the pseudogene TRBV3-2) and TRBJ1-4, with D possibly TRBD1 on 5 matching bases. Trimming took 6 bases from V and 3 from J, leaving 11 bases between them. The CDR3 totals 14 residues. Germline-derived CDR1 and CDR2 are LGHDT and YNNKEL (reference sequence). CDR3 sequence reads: CASSQTAPNEKLFF. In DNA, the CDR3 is TGTGCCAGCAGTCAGACAGCACCTAATGAAAAACTGTTTTTT.

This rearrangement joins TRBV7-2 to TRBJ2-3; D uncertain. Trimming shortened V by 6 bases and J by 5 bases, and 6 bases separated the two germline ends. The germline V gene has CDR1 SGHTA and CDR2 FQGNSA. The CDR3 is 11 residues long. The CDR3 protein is CASSSRDTQYF. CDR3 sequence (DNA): TGTGCCAGCAGTTCCAGAGATACGCAGTATTTT.

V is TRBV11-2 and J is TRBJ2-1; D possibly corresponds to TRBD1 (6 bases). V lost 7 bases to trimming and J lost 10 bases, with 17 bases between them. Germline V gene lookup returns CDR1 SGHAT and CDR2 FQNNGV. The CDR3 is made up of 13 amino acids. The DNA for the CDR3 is TGTGCCAGCACCTCCAGGGGAGACGGGGAGCAGTTCTTC. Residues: CASTSRGDGEQFF.

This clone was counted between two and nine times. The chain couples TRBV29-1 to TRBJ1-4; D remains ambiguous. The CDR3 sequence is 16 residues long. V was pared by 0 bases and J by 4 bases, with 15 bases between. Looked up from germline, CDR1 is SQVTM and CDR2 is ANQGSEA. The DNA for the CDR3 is TGCAGCGTTGAAGATCGTAATAAGGAGATTAATGAAAAACTGTTTTTT. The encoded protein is CSVEDRNKEINEKLFF.

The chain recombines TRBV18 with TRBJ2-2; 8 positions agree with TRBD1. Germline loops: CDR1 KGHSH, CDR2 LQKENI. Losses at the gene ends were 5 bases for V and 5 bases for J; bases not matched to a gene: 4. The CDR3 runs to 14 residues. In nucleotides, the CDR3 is TGTGCCAGCTCAGGGGACAGGAATACCGGGGAGCTGTTTTTT. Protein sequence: CASSGDRNTGELFF.

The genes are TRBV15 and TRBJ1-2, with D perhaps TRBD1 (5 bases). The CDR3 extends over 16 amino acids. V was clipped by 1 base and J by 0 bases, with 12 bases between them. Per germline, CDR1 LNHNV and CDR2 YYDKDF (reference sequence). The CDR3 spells CATSRVGEEANYGYTF. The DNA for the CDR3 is TGTGCCACCAGCAGAGTAGGGGAGGAAGCTAACTATGGCTACACCTTC. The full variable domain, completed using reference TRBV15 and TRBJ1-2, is DAMVIQNPRYQVTQFGKPVTLSCSQTLNHNVMYWYQQKSSQAPKLLFHYYDKDFNNEADTPDNFQSRRPNTSFCFLDIRSPGLGDTAMYLCATSRVGEEANYGYTFGSGTRLTVV.

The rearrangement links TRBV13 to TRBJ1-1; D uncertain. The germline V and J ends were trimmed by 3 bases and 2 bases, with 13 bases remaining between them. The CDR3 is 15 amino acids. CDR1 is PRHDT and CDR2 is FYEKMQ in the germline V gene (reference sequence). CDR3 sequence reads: CASSFAWALNTEAFF. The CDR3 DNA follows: TGTGCCAGCAGCTTCGCTTGGGCCTTAAACACTGAAGCTTTCTTT.

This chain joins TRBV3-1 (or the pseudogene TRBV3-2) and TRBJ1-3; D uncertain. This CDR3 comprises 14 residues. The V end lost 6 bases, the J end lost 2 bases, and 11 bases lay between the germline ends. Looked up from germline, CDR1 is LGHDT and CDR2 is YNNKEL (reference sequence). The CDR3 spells CASSQYGAGNTIYF. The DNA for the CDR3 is TGTGCCAGCAGTCAATACGGGGCTGGAAACACCATATATTTT.